The entry that follows covers one T cell receptor beta chain sequence. Trimming took off 6 bases at V and 10 bases at J, with 13 bases between the two ends. The germline gives CDR1 SGHVS, CDR2 FQNEAQ. There are 12 residues in the CDR3. Primers targeting TRAV and TRBV primed first-strand cDNA, covering alpha and beta chains. The authors ran about 18 PCR cycles to amplify TCRs with a constant-region primer and V-primer adapter. Isolated mRNA underwent amplification via in vitro transcription. TCRdb used MiXCR to reprocess the reads, holding one entry per CDR3 protein. Seen here are roughly 60,000 distinct CDR3 sequences, roughly a quarter observed once, and the top ten hold roughly 5.6%. This sample was taken from a study of low-dose radiotherapy and immunotherapy resistance in tumors. Study overall: Patients were treated with intravenous nivolumab at 240 mg every two weeks and were also dosed with ipilimumab at 1 mg/kg every six weeks. The study gave patients oral aspirin 300 mg daily for four cycles from cycle 1 day 1.

Time point denoted: before trial treatment. Advanced solid tumors lacking tumor-infiltrating lymphocytes characterized eligible patients. This receptor was obtained from a male donor with prostate cancer. The rearrangement uses TRBV7-8 and TRBJ2-1; unclear D gene. This specimen consisted of PBMCs, obtained before treatment. CDR3 sequence (DNA): TGTGCCAGCAGTTCAACTGGGCCCGAGCAGTTCTTC. Translating it yields CASSSTGPEQFF.